This TCR beta chain appears in the sequencing data of a study of OX40 agonist ivuxolimab in advanced cancers. Looking at the study overall: Anti-PD-1, anti-PD-L1 or anti-CTLA-4 therapy given earlier was allowed, and 40% had some.

Blood draws occurred at baseline, cycle 4 day 1, and cycle 7 day 1. The method was immunoSEQ multiplex PCR; TCRdb's version includes in-frame clones alone and lacks a portion of them. The sample yields 70,000 to 75,000 clones, 65% to 90% seen once. Sample: CD4+ or CD8+ T cells sorted from blood, taken in a trial of the OX40 agonist ivuxolimab. The origin of this receptor is an adult with an advanced solid tumor such as melanoma, head and neck, liver or kidney cancer.

The CDR3 sequence: CAIQGGTDTQYF. The CDR3 DNA reads TGTGCCATCCAGGGTGGCACAGATACGCAGTATTTT. J is TRBJ2-3 and V is TRBV10-3; tentative D call: TRBD1 (5 bases). The CDR3 length is 12 residues. CDR1 and CDR2 from the germline V gene are ENHRY and SYGVKD. V lost 8 bases to trimming and J lost 1 base, with 7 bases between them.